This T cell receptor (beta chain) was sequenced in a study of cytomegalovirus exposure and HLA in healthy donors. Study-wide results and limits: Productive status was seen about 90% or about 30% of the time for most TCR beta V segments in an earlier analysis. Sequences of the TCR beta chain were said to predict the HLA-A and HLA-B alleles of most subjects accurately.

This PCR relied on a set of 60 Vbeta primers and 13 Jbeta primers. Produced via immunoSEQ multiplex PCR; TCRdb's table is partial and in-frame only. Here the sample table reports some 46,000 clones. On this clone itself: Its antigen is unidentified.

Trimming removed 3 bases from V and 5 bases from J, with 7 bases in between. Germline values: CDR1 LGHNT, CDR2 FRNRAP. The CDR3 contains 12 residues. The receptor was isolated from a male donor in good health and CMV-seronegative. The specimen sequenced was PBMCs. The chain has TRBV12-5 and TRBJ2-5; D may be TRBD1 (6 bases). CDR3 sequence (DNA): TGTGCTAGTGGTTTAAGGGGGGAGACCCAGTACTTC. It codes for CASGLRGETQYF.